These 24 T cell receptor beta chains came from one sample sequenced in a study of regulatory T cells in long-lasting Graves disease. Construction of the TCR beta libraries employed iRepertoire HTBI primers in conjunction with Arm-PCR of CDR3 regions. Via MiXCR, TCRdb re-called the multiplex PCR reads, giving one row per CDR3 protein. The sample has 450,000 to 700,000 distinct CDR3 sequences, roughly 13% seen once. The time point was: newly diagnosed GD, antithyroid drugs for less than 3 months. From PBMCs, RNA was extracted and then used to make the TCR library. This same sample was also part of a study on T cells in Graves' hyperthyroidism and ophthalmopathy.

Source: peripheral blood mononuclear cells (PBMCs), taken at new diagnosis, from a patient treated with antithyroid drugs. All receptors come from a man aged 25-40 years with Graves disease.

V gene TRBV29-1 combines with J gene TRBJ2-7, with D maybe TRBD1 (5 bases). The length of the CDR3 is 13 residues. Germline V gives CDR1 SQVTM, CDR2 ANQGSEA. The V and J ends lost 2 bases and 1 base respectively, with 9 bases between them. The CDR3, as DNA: TGCAGCGTTGAACAGGGATATTCCTACGAGCAGTACTTC. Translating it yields CSVEQGYSYEQYF.

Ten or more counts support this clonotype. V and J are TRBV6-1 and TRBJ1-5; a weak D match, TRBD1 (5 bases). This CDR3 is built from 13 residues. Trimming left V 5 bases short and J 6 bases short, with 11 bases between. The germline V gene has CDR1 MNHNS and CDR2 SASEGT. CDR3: CASSTGSGQPQHF. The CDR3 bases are TGTGCCAGCAGTACAGGCAGCGGTCAGCCCCAGCATTTT.

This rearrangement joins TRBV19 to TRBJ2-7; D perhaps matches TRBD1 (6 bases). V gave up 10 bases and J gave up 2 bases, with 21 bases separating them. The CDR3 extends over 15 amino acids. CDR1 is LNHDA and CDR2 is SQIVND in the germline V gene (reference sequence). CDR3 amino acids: CAINRQGHRTYEQYF. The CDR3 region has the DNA TGTGCCATAAATCGGCAGGGACACCGAACCTACGAGCAGTACTTC.

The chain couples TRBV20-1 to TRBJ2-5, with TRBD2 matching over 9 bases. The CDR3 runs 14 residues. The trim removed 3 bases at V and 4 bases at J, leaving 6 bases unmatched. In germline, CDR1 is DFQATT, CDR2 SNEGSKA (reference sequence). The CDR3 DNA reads TGCAGTGCTAGTAGCGGGAGTTTAGGAGAGACCCAGTACTTC. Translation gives CSASSGSLGETQYF.

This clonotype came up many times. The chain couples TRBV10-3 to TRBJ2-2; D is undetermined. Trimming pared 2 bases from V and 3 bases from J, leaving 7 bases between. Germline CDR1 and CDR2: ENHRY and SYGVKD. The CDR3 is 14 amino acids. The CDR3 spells CAISELRDTGELFF. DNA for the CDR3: TGTGCCATCAGTGAGCTACGGGACACCGGGGAGCTGTTTTTT.

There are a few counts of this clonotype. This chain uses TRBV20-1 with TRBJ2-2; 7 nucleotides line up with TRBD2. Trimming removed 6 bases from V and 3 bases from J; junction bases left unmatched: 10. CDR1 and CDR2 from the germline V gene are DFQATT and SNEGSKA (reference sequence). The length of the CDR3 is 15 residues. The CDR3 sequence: CSAREAGRDTGELFF. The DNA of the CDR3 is TGCAGTGCCCGAGAAGCGGGACGTGACACCGGGGAGCTGTTTTTT.

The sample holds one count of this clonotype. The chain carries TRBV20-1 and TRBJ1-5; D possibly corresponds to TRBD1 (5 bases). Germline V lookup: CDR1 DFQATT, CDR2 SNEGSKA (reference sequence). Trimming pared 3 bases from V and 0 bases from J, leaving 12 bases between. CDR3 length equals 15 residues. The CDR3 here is CSARGQGYSNQPQHF. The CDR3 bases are TGCAGTGCTAGGGGTCAGGGCTATAGCAATCAGCCCCAGCATTTT.

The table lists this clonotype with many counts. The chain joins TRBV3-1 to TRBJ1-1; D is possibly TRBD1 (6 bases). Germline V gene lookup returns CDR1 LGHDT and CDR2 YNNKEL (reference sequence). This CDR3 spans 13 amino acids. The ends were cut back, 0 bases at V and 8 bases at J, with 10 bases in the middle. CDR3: CASSQDRGTEAFF. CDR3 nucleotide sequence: TGTGCCAGCAGCCAAGATCGAGGGACAGAAGCTTTCTTT.

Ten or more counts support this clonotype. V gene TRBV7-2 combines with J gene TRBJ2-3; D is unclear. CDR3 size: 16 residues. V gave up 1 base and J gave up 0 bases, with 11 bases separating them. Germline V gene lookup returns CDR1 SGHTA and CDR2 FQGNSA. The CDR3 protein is CASSLGGHASTDTQYF. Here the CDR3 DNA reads TGTGCCAGCAGCTTAGGTGGGCACGCTAGCACAGATACGCAGTATTTT.

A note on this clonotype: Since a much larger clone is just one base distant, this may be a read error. CDR3: CASRRRENQPRHF. The CDR3 DNA follows: TGTGCCAGCAGGAGGCGGGAGAATCAGCCCCGGCATTTT. The V gene is TRBV2, the J gene TRBJ1-5; D is ambiguous. The CDR3 loop spans 13 amino acids. Germline values: CDR1 SNHLY, CDR2 FYNNEI.

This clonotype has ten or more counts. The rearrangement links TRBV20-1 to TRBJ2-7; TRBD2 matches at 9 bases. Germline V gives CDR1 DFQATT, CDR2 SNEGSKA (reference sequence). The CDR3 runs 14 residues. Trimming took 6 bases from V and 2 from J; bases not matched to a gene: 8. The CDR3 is CSAGLAGRAYEQYF. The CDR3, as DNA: TGCAGTGCGGGACTAGCCGGGAGGGCCTACGAGCAGTACTTC.

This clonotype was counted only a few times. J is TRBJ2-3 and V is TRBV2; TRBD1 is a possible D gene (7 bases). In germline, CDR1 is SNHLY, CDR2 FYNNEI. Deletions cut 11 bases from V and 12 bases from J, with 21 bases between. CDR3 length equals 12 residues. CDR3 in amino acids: CACGTDQTTQYF. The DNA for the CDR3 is TGTGCCTGCGGGACAGACCAAACCACCCAGTATTTT. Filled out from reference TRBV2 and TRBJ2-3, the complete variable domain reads EPEVTQTPSHQVTQMGQEVILRCVPISNHLYFYWYRQILGQKVEFLVSFYNNEISEKSEIFDDQFSVERPDGSNFTLKIRSTKLEDSAMYFCACGTDQTTQYFGPGTRLTVL.

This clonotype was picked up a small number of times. The CDR3 region is CASSQDVTVNEKLFF. Written as DNA, the CDR3 is TGTGCCAGCAGCCAAGATGTAACAGTTAATGAAAAACTGTTTTTT. This rearrangement joins TRBV3-1 to TRBJ1-4; D not certain. V shed 0 bases and J shed 4 bases, with 9 bases lying between them. From germline, CDR1 is LGHDT and CDR2 YNNKEL (reference sequence). The CDR3 is made up of 15 amino acids.

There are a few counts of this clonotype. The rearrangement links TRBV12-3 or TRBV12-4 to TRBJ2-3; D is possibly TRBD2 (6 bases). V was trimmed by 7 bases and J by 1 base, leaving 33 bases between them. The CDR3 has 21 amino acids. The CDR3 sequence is CASNSRPRGGRLRGGTDTQYF. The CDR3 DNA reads TGTGCCAGCAATTCACGGCCGCGGGGCGGCCGATTGCGTGGCGGCACAGATACGCAGTATTTT.

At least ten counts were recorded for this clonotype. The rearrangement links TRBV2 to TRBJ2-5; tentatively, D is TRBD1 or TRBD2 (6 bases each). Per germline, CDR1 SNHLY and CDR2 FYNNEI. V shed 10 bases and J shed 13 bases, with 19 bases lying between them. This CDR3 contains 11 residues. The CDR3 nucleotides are TGTGCCACCCTGACAGGTCGGGGGCCGTACTTC. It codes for CATLTGRGPYF.

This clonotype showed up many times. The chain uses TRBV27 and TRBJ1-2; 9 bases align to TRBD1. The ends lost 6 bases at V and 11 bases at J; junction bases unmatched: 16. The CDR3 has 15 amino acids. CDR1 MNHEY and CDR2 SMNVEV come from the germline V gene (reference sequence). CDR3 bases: TGTGCCAGCAGGGGTTCGGGACAGGGACCCTTCTCGTACACCTTC. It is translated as CASRGSGQGPFSYTF.

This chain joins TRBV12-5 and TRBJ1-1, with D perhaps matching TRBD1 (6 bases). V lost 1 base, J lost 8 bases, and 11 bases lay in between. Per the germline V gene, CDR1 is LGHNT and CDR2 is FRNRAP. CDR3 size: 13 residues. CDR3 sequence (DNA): TGTGCTAGTGGTTTGGAACAGGGAACGGAAGCTTTCTTT. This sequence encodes CASGLEQGTEAFF.

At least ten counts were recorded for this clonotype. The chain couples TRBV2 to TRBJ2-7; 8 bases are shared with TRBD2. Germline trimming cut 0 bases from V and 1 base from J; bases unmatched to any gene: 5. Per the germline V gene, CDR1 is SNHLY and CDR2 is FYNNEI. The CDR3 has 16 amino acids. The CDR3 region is CASSEASSGGSYEQYF. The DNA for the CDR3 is TGTGCCAGCAGTGAAGCATCGAGCGGGGGATCCTACGAGCAGTACTTC.

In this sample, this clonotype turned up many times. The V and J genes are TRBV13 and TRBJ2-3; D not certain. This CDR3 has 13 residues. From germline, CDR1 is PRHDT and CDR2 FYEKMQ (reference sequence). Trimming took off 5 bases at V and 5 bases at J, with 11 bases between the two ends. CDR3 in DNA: TGTGCCAGCAGCCCGGCCCGAGGAGATACGCAGTATTTT. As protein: CASSPARGDTQYF.

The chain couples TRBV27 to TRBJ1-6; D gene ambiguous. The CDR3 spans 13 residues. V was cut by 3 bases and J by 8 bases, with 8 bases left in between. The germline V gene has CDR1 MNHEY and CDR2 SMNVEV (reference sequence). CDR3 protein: CASSFPRDSPLHF. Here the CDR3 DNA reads TGTGCCAGCAGTTTCCCTCGTGATTCACCCCTCCACTTT.

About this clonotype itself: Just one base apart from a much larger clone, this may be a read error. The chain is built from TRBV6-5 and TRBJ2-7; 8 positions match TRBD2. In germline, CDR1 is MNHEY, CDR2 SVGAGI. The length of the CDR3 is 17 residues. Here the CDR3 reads CTSSYTPLGLGTYEQYF. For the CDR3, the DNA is TGTACCAGCAGTTACACCCCACTGGGACTAGGAACCTACGAGCAGTACTTC.

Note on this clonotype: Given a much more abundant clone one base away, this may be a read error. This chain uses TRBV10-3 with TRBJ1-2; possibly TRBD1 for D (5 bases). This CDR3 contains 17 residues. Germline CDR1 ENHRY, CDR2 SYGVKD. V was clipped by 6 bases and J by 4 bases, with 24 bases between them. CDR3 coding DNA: TGTGCCATCAGATCCACAATGGCAGACGGCCAGGGCTATGGCTACACCTTC. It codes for CAIRSTMADGQGYGYTF.

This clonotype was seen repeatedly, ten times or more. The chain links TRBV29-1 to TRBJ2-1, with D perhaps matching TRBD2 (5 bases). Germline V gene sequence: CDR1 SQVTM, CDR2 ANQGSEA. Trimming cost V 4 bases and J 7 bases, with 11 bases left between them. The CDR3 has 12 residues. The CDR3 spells CSVVEGWNEQFF. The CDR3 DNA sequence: TGCAGCGTTGTAGAGGGATGGAATGAGCAGTTCTTC.

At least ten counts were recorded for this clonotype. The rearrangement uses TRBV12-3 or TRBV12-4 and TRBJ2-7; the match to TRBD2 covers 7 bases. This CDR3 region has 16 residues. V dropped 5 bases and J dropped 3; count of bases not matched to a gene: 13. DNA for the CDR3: TGTGCCAGCAGTGGGGATTGGGGACTAAGCGACTACGAGCAGTACTTC. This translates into CASSGDWGLSDYEQYF.